A selection of T cell receptor beta chains follows, all from one sample in a study of T cell clones after liver transplantation. Only in-frame clones appear in the TCRdb table, and some are missing; sequencing was by immunoSEQ multiplex PCR. The table lists fewer than 110,000 clones, roughly 80% of them singletons. Sequenced material: CD4+ T cells from blood, taken around 48 months after liver transplant. These TCRs come from a human patient who received a liver transplant. Part of the T cell pool may stem from the graft donor. Each CDR3 is given with its conserved first and last residue. The D gene is left open where the match is weak. Rows may omit the clone size; those that give it use once, few, many or a size class.

cdr3_aa | cdr3_nt | j_call | cdr3_length | d_call | v_call | clone_size
CASLAGELFF | TGTGCCAGCCTCGCAGGGGAGCTGTTTTTT | TRBJ2-2 | 10 | NA | TRBV6-5 | NA
CASSFGQGGNTEAFF | TGTGCCAGCAGTTTCGGACAGGGCGGGAACACTGAAGCTTTCTTT | TRBJ1-1 | 15 | TRBD1 | TRBV6-5 | NA
CASSSVRGKQETQYF | TGTGCCAGCAGTTCGGTCCGGGGCAAACAAGAGACCCAGTACTTC | TRBJ2-5 | 15 | NA | TRBV27 | NA
CASSLEGTGIGTDTQYF | TGCGCCAGCAGCTTGGAGGGGACAGGAATAGGAACAGATACGCAGTATTTT | TRBJ2-3 | 17 | TRBD1 | TRBV5-1 | NA
CASSNGKNYGYTF | TGTGCCAGCAGCAACGGTAAAAACTATGGCTACACCTTC | TRBJ1-2 | 13 | NA | TRBV7-3 | NA
CASSRGRGSYEQYF | TGTGCCAGCAGCCGGGGGCGGGGTTCCTACGAGCAGTACTTC | TRBJ2-7 | 14 | NA | TRBV11-2 | NA
CASSSGTGEGSPLHF | TGCGCCAGCAGCTCGGGGACAGGAGAAGGGTCACCCCTCCACTTT | TRBJ1-6 | 15 | TRBD1 | TRBV5-1 | NA
CASRSSGSIYEQYF | TGTGCCAGCAGGTCTAGCGGGAGCATTTACGAGCAGTACTTC | TRBJ2-7 | 14 | TRBD2 | TRBV6-6 | NA
CASSQEFKQFF | TGTGCCAGCAGTCAGGAGTTCAAGCAGTTCTTC | TRBJ2-1 | 11 | NA | TRBV27 | few
CASNRGGKQGMNTEAFF | TGTGCCAGCAATAGGGGGGGGAAGCAGGGTATGAACACTGAAGCTTTCTTT | TRBJ1-1 | 17 | NA | TRBV19 | NA
CASSIPTGSNQPQHF | TGTGCCAGCTCAATACCTACAGGGAGTAATCAGCCCCAGCATTTT | TRBJ1-5 | 15 | NA | TRBV18 | few
CSVGTGTNQPQHF | TGCAGCGTGGGGACAGGGACTAATCAGCCCCAGCATTTT | TRBJ1-5 | 13 | TRBD1 | TRBV29-1 | NA
CASGLSRIKRVTEAFF | TGTGCTAGTGGTTTGTCGCGGATCAAGAGGGTTACTGAAGCTTTCTTT | TRBJ1-1 | 16 | NA | TRBV12-5 | NA
CSVRDRSPNYGYTF | TGCAGCGTTCGGGACAGATCTCCTAACTATGGCTACACCTTC | TRBJ1-2 | 14 | TRBD1 | TRBV29-1 | NA